The 21 T cell receptor beta chains presented below share a single source sample, sequenced in a study of blood T cells in healthy people across ages. For the second PCR, which ran for about 6 to 12 cycles, a sample-barcoded 5' primer and a J-beta primer mix were used. Each CDR3 protein gets one entry after TCRdb re-called the 5' RACE reads with MiXCR. The sample carries about 800,000 distinct CDR3 sequences, 25% recorded once. This sample also appeared in a second study, on T cells of mothers and their children.

The source material was blood. The receptor set was obtained from a boy aged 5 to 17 in good health.

The J gene is TRBJ2-5, the V gene TRBV18; possibly TRBD2 for D (6 bases). The J call may be incorrect, as the DNA end agrees better with TRBJ2-7. This CDR3 region has 14 residues. CDR1 and CDR2 from the germline V gene are KGHSH and LQKENI. CDR3 nucleotides: TGTGCCAGCTCACCACGCGGGACTGCGAACGAGCAGTACTTC. Translating it yields CASSPRGTANEQYF.

This clonotype showed up just a few times. The V call is TRBV19, the J call TRBJ2-3, with 9 bases lining up with TRBD2. The J segment lost 2 bases and the V segment lost 6 bases, leaving 3 bases of the junction unmatched. Germline assignment: CDR1 LNHDA and CDR2 SQIVND (reference sequence). The CDR3 is made up of 14 amino acids. DNA of the CDR3: TGTGCCAGTAGGCTAGCGGGGCCCACAGATACGCAGTATTTT. Translation: CASRLAGPTDTQYF.

CDR3 in DNA: TGTGCCAGCAGCTTAAGGGGTGGCGGGAGTTTCTACAATGAGCAGTTCTTC. The encoded protein is CASSLRGGGSFYNEQFF. The rearrangement joins TRBV7-3 to TRBJ2-1, with TRBD2 identical over 7 bases. Germline CDR1 reads SGHTA; CDR2 reads FQGTGA. V trimming: 1 base; J trimming: 3 bases; junction bases outside the gene matches: 9. This CDR3 contains 17 residues.

The rearrangement links TRBV12-3 or TRBV12-4 to TRBJ2-7; D unresolved. This CDR3 comprises 14 residues. Trimming removed 0 bases from V and 6 bases from J, with 12 bases in between. The CDR3 DNA reads TGTGCCAGCAGTTTAGCGACCCTAATCTCCGAGCAGTACTTC. Amino acid sequence: CASSLATLISEQYF.

Many counts were recorded for this clonotype. This chain joins TRBV20-1 and TRBJ2-1; 9 bases line up with TRBD2. The V segment lost 3 bases and the J segment 4 bases; nucleotides outside the gene matches: 10. CDR3 length: 16 amino acids. CDR1 is DFQATT, CDR2 SNEGSKA, per germline (reference sequence). The CDR3 loop reads CSARDVAGAGYNEQFF. In DNA, the CDR3 is TGCAGTGCTAGGGATGTAGCGGGGGCCGGATACAATGAGCAGTTCTTC.

This clonotype was found a few times. V and J are TRBV10-3 and TRBJ2-1; D perhaps matches TRBD2 (6 bases). The end of the DNA fits TRBJ2-7 better, so the J call may be wrong. Germline V gene lookup returns CDR1 ENHRY and CDR2 SYGVKD. The CDR3 consists of 16 residues. CDR3 nucleotides: TGTGCCATCAAGTGGTCTAAGGCGGGGACCTCCTACGAGCAGTACTTC. The encoded protein is CAIKWSKAGTSYEQYF.

This clonotype was recorded a few times. The chain combines TRBV7-9 with TRBJ2-3, with 7 bases fitting TRBD2. Per germline, CDR1 SEHNR and CDR2 FQNEAQ (reference sequence). The J segment lost 0 bases and the V segment lost 4 bases, leaving 7 bases of the junction unmatched. The CDR3 loop spans 16 amino acids. This CDR3 is CASSSGLRASTDTQYF. CDR3 nucleotides: TGTGCCAGCAGCTCGGGACTACGAGCTAGCACAGATACGCAGTATTTT.

The chain uses TRBV28 and TRBJ2-1, with 8 nucleotides matching TRBD2. V dropped 6 bases and J dropped 0; count of bases not matched to a gene: 7. The CDR3 sequence is 16 residues long. Per the germline V gene, CDR1 is MDHEN and CDR2 is SYDVKM. CDR3 in amino acids: CASRIIAGSSYNEQFF. CDR3 coding DNA: TGTGCCAGCAGGATAATAGCGGGGAGCTCCTACAATGAGCAGTTCTTC.

The chain has TRBV7-2 and TRBJ2-5; D gene ambiguous. The CDR3 totals 13 residues. Per germline, CDR1 SGHTA and CDR2 FQGNSA. V was clipped by 6 bases and J by 7 bases, with 15 bases between them. The CDR3 coding sequence is TGTGCCAGCAGTCGAACCCCTCTGGGGACCCAGTACTTC. Translated: CASSRTPLGTQYF.

This clonotype was seen a few times. The chain is built from TRBV7-3 and TRBJ2-5, with D perhaps matching TRBD1 (6 bases). Germline CDR1 reads SGHTA; CDR2 reads FQGTGA. V shed 5 bases and J shed 4 bases, with 17 bases lying between them. The CDR3 loop spans 15 amino acids. CDR3 in amino acids: CASSKNPGAGETQYF. The CDR3 nucleotides are TGTGCCAGCAGCAAGAACCCAGGGGCTGGAGAGACCCAGTACTTC.

This clonotype was seen a few times. This chain joins TRBV20-1 and TRBJ2-6; TRBD1 might be the D (6 bases). Trimming pared 2 bases from V and 0 bases from J, leaving 14 bases between. This CDR3 is built from 17 residues. Per germline, CDR1 DFQATT and CDR2 SNEGSKA (reference sequence). The CDR3 loop is CSARPQDSLSGANVLTF. The CDR3 DNA is TGCAGTGCTAGACCCCAGGACAGTCTCTCTGGGGCCAACGTCCTGACTTTC.

The V and J genes are TRBV7-9 and TRBJ1-4, with D hard to call. Germline V gene sequence: CDR1 SEHNR, CDR2 FQNEAQ (reference sequence). The CDR3 has 16 amino acids. Trimming left V 1 base short and J 8 bases short, with 17 bases between. CDR3: CASSLGPSGVEEKLFF. CDR3 bases: TGTGCCAGCAGCTTAGGTCCTTCCGGGGTAGAAGAAAAACTGTTTTTT.

The chain employs TRBV27 and TRBJ1-1; no clear D gene. V was trimmed by 2 bases and J by 6 bases, leaving 13 bases between them. Germline values: CDR1 MNHEY, CDR2 SMNVEV (reference sequence). This CDR3 has 14 residues. In DNA form, the CDR3 reads TGTGCCAGCAGTTTAGATTCGGCTAATTCTGAAGCTTTCTTT. It yields the protein CASSLDSANSEAFF.

The chain joins TRBV20-1 to TRBJ1-1, with no clear D. CDR3 size: 11 residues. In germline, CDR1 is DFQATT, CDR2 SNEGSKA (reference sequence). Trimming removed 3 bases from V and 1 base from J, with 3 bases in between. Written as DNA, the CDR3 is TGCAGTGCTAGTAGGAACACTGAAGCTTTCTTT. Protein sequence: CSASRNTEAFF.

This sequence joins TRBV20-1 and TRBJ1-1, with TRBD1 identical over 9 bases. Losses at the gene ends were 0 bases for V and 1 base for J; bases not matched to a gene: 6. CDR1 is DFQATT, CDR2 SNEGSKA, per germline (reference sequence). The CDR3 covers 16 residues. CDR3: CSARDLDRGGNTEAFF. CDR3 coding DNA: TGCAGTGCTAGAGATCTGGACAGGGGTGGGAACACTGAAGCTTTCTTT.

This clonotype was detected a few times. V gene TRBV29-1 combines with J gene TRBJ1-5; TRBD1 agrees at 7 bases. The CDR3 totals 13 residues. The germline V gene has CDR1 SQVTM and CDR2 ANQGSEA. J lost 4 bases, V lost 5 bases, and 5 bases had no gene match. The DNA of the CDR3 is TGCAGCGTTAGTACAGGGGTAAATCAGCCCCAGCATTTT. Protein sequence: CSVSTGVNQPQHF.

The chain has TRBV29-1 and TRBJ1-1; possible D gene TRBD1, 5 bases. Germline values: CDR1 SQVTM, CDR2 ANQGSEA. The V end was cut by 0 bases, the J end by 3 bases, with 14 bases between. There are 15 residues in the CDR3. The CDR3 DNA sequence: TGCAGCGTTGAAGATCCCCCCGGAGGGGACACTGAAGCTTTCTTT. Protein: CSVEDPPGGDTEAFF.

The V and J genes are TRBV28 and TRBJ1-4; D gene ambiguous. CDR1 is MDHEN, CDR2 SYDVKM, per germline. V shed 5 bases and J shed 0 bases, with 16 bases lying between them. The CDR3 contains 17 residues. The CDR3 sequence: CASSRHLFTATNEKLFF. The CDR3 DNA sequence: TGTGCCAGCAGTCGACACCTTTTCACGGCAACTAATGAAAAACTGTTTTTT.

This clonotype was found a few times. This chain links TRBV12-3 or TRBV12-4 with TRBJ2-1, with TRBD2 as a possible D gene (5 bases). Between the trimmed V and J ends, which lost 6 bases and 9 bases, there was a span of 12 bases. The CDR3 length is 12 residues. CDR3 coding DNA: TGTGCCAGCAGCACTAGGGTCGGTGAGCAGTTCTTC. Translation gives CASSTRVGEQFF.

The J gene is TRBJ2-1, the V gene TRBV6-2 or TRBV6-3; D is possibly TRBD2 (5 bases). Germline CDR1 is MNHEY and CDR2 is SVGEGT. Trimming stripped 2 bases from V and 10 bases from J, with 15 bases between. The CDR3 runs to 14 residues. In nucleotides, the CDR3 is TGTGCCAGCAGTTACGTTTTTCGAGGAGGAGAGCAGTTCTTC. Its protein is CASSYVFRGGEQFF.

This clonotype was seen a few times. The chain combines TRBV7-2 with TRBJ2-5, with 8 bases lining up with TRBD1. The J call may be incorrect, as the DNA end agrees better with TRBJ2-7. This CDR3 is built from 15 residues. The V gene's germline CDR1 is SGHTA and CDR2 FQGNSA. DNA of the CDR3: TGTGCCAGCAGCTTAACGACAGGGGACCCCTACGAGCAGTACTTC. Encoded protein: CASSLTTGDPYEQYF.